The TCR beta chain described here comes from a study of blood T cell repertoires in COVID-19. Study information: PBMCs, B-cell-depleted T cells, or T cells were the source of the cDNA or gDNA that made up the material.

Original processing methods: Reference gene primer amplification gave nucleated cell count estimates. Repertoires were generated with immunoSEQ multiplex PCR, while TCRdb's copy carries only in-frame clones and drops some. The DNA was the basis for D and trimming; V, J and clone size are from that table. Of around 99,000 clones listed, roughly 80% are singletons. V lost 6 bases and J lost 5; bases outside the gene matches: 10. Germline CDR1 reads MNHEY; CDR2 reads SVGAGI. This CDR3 is built from 15 residues. The chain links TRBV6-5 to TRBJ1-2; the match to TRBD1 covers 9 bases. Sequenced input: peripheral blood. This sequence originates from a human donor in a cohort sampled during active COVID-19. CDR3 region: CASRAGQGIGYGYTF. The CDR3 DNA reads TGTGCCAGCAGGGCGGGACAGGGTATTGGTTATGGCTACACCTTC.